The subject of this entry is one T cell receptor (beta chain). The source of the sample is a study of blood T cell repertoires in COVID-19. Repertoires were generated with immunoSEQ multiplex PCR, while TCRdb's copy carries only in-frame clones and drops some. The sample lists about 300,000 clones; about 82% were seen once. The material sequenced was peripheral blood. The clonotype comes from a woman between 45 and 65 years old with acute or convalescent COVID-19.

The CDR3 nucleotides are TGTGCCAGCAGCTCCGTTCGACTAGCAGAGAATGAGCAGTTCTTC. It specifies CASSSVRLAENEQFF. The chain couples TRBV7-8 to TRBJ2-1, with 7 bases lining up with TRBD2. The CDR3 consists of 15 residues. Germline assignment: CDR1 SGHVS and CDR2 FQNEAQ. The ends lost 4 bases at V and 7 bases at J; junction bases unmatched: 10.